The 2 T cell receptor beta chains presented below share a single source sample, sequenced in a study of identical twins. TCRdb called the 5' RACE reads again in MiXCR, with one record for every CDR3 protein. The data contain about 890,000 distinct CDR3 sequences, 9% to 15% of them singletons. This same sample was also part of a study on yellow fever vaccine responses in identical twins.

Sequenced material: PBMCs. These receptors came from a woman aged 18-35 years in good health.

This clonotype appeared a few times. The rearrangement links TRBV20-1 to TRBJ2-5, with D perhaps matching TRBD1 (5 bases). Germline V CDR1 and CDR2: DFQATT, SNEGSKA (reference sequence). This CDR3 has 13 amino acids. Trimming pared 0 bases from V and 5 bases from J, leaving 10 bases between. The CDR3 region is CSAREDIVETQYF. In DNA, the CDR3 is TGCAGTGCTAGAGAGGACATCGTGGAGACCCAGTACTTC.

In this sample, this clonotype turned up once. The junction departs from the called germline gene at one end, perhaps through a read error. This chain uses TRBV12-3 or TRBV12-4 with TRBJ1-3; 7 bases agree with TRBD1. This CDR3 contains 16 residues. DNA for the CDR3: TGTGCAAGCAGGGGGGGACAGACGGCCTCTGGAAACACCATATATTTT. This sequence encodes CASRGGQTASGNTIYF.